This TCR beta chain is from a study of cytomegalovirus exposure and HLA in healthy donors. General study results and limits: About 87% or about 30% of the time was how often most TCR beta V segments were productive, according to an earlier analysis. For cytomegalovirus status, the classifier reportedly gave diagnoses with high specificity and sensitivity. Researchers had no immune exposure information except CMV serostatus available.

Turning to this clone: Its cognate antigen is unknown.

The PCR ran on 60 Vbeta and 13 Jbeta primers. TCRdb's table, derived via immunoSEQ multiplex PCR, lists solely in-frame clones and lacks some. The sample lists some 130,000 clones, around 77% occurring once. This CDR3 region has 14 residues. V lost 2 bases and J lost 3, with 12 bases in between. Germline V lookup: CDR1 SGHDT, CDR2 YYEEEE. Specimen: PBMCs. The receptor was isolated from a man in his thirties or forties in good health and CMV-seronegative. The chain couples TRBV5-6 to TRBJ2-7; a possible D gene is TRBD1 (6 bases). The CDR3 coding sequence is TGTGCCAGCAGCTTCCGGACAGAATACTACGAGCAGTACTTC. Amino acids: CASSFRTEYYEQYF.